Here is one TCR beta chain with its context. Its antigen is still unknown. V lost 5 bases and J lost 2, with 10 bases in between. The CDR3 covers 13 residues. The V gene's germline CDR1 is LNHDA and CDR2 SQIVND (reference sequence). Libraries were prepared by immunoSEQ multiplex PCR; TCRdb keeps only in-frame clonotypes and omits some of them. The sample holds 100,000 to 150,000 clones; about 92% are singletons and the top ten take approximately 4.5%. This sample is drawn from a study of T cell responses to AZD1222 COVID-19 vaccine. Study-wide points: The donor group comprised mostly white British people and more females; the analysis possibly underestimated clonal diversity. Targets within unmutated variant regions were reportedly found for nearly half of spike-specific TCRs. Compared with day 0, the breadth and depth of the Spike-specific TCR repertoire rose significantly after two doses of AZD1222. Repertoire collection took place solely once the T cell response had peaked.

Specimen: peripheral blood, collected on day 0 of MenACWY control vaccination. The chain joins TRBV19 to TRBJ2-7, with D possibly matching TRBD1 (5 bases). This TCR came from an adult in good health. In nucleotides, the CDR3 is TGTGCCAGTAGTGACAGAAACCCCTACGAGCAGTACTTC. Protein: CASSDRNPYEQYF. The whole variable domain, filled in from reference TRBV19 and TRBJ2-7, reads DGGITQSPKYLFRKEGQNVTLSCEQNLNHDAMYWYRQDPGQGLRLIYYSQIVNDFQKGDIAEGYSVSREKKESFPLTVTSAQKNPTAFYLCASSDRNPYEQYFGPGTRLTVT.